This is a list of T cell receptor beta chains from one sample in a study of cytomegalovirus exposure and HLA in healthy donors. The table came from immunoSEQ multiplex PCR; TCRdb's copy has only in-frame clones and leaves some out. The table shows some 110,000 clones, with about 74% occurring only once. Sequenced: PBMCs. All receptors come from a woman in her forties or fifties in good health and CMV-seropositive. The CDR3 runs from the conserved cysteine through the conserved F or W. A D gene is named only where the DNA matches it firmly. Clone size appears in some rows only: once, few, many, or a class for an expanded clone.

TRBV30	-	TRBJ1-3	-	TGTGCCTGGAGTATACAGGAAGGAAACACCATATATTTT	CAWSIQEGNTIYF
TRBV11-2	-	TRBJ2-7	-	TGTGCCAGCAGCTTAGGGGGGGTCGAGCAGTACTTC	CASSLGGVEQYF
TRBV6-6	-	TRBJ2-6	-	TGTGCCAGCAGTTACTCAGGGGAGGCTGGGGCCAACGTCCTGACTTTC	CASSYSGEAGANVLTF
TRBV18	TRBD1	TRBJ1-6	-	TGTGCCAGCTCACTCCACGCCTTGACAGGGGACAATTCACCCCTCCACTTT	CASSLHALTGDNSPLHF
TRBV5-6	TRBD1	TRBJ2-7	-	TGTGCCAGCAGCCGCGGGGACAGGGGCTACGAGCAGTACTTC	CASSRGDRGYEQYF
TRBV5-4	TRBD1	TRBJ2-1	-	TGTGCCAGCAGCATAGGACAGGGAAGGAATGAGCAGTTCTTC	CASSIGQGRNEQFF
TRBV5-4	TRBD2	TRBJ2-5	-	TGTGCCAGCAGATCCCGGGCTAGCGGGGAGACCCAGTACTTC	CASRSRASGETQYF
TRBV7-2	-	TRBJ2-5	-	TGTGCCAGCAGCCAATCCCGGGAGACCCAGTACTTC	CASSQSRETQYF
TRBV10-2	TRBD2	TRBJ2-1	-	TGCGCCAGCGAGCTACGGCGGGGGGTCTCAAATGAGCAGTTCTTC	CASELRRGVSNEQFF
TRBV6-6	-	TRBJ1-4	once	TGTGCCAGCAGTTACTCGAGTCAGGGACTCAATGAGTTTTTT	CASSYSSQGLNEFF
TRBV7-8	-	TRBJ1-5	few	TGTGCCAGCAGCTTAGCGCGGGATCAGCCCCAGCATTTT	CASSLARDQPQHF
TRBV7-2	-	TRBJ2-2	-	TGTGCCAGCAGCTTACGGGTAACCCAGTTGGGCACCGGGGAGCTGTTTTTT	CASSLRVTQLGTGELFF
TRBV4-1	TRBD1	TRBJ1-5	-	TGCGCCAGCAGCCCCCTAGGGACAGAGCATAGCAATCAGCCCCAGCATTTT	CASSPLGTEHSNQPQHF
TRBV10-2	-	TRBJ2-3	once	TGCGCCAGCAGTGATTGGGGGGAGACTCAAGGCACAGATACGCAGTATTTT	CASSDWGETQGTDTQYF
TRBV12-5	TRBD1	TRBJ2-3	once	TGTGCTAGTGGCGCCGGGACAGGGGGCGGCACAGATACGCAGTATTTT	CASGAGTGGGTDTQYF
TRBV6-1	-	TRBJ1-4	-	TGTGCCAGCAGTGAAGCGTTGACAGCCTTTAATGAAAAACTGTTTTTT	CASSEALTAFNEKLFF
TRBV4-3	-	TRBJ2-7	-	TGCGCCAGCAGCCAAGAATCTCAGCGTGGAGACTACGAGCAGTACTTC	CASSQESQRGDYEQYF
TRBV6-1	TRBD1	TRBJ2-4	-	TGTGCCAGCAGCCGACAGGGCAACATTCAGTACTTC	CASSRQGNIQYF
TRBV4-1	-	TRBJ1-1	few	TGCGCCAGCAGCCAAGCAGGGTTGAACACTGAAGCTTTCTTT	CASSQAGLNTEAFF
TRBV5-6	TRBD1	TRBJ1-2	-	TGTGCCAGCAGCTTGCGGGACAGGGATGACACCTTC	CASSLRDRDDTF
TRBV4-1	-	TRBJ2-1	-	TGCGCCAGCAGCCAATTCTCGTTGGCGGGGGCGGACTACAATGAGCAGTTCTTC	CASSQFSLAGADYNEQFF
TRBV18	TRBD1	TRBJ2-7	-	TGTGCCAGCTCACCACCCTGGACAGGTGGCTACGAGCAGTACTTC	CASSPPWTGGYEQYF
TRBV5-1	-	TRBJ2-7	-	TGCGCCAGCAGCCCCCGCCCGGGTCCCGACGAGCAGTACTTC	CASSPRPGPDEQYF
TRBV7-8	TRBD1	TRBJ1-2	-	TGTGCCAGCAGCTATGGACAGGCTCACTATGGCTACACCTTC	CASSYGQAHYGYTF
TRBV7-3	TRBD2	TRBJ2-3	-	TGTGCCAGCAGCCGGACTAGCGGGGGGGTGGATACGCAGTATTTT	CASSRTSGGVDTQYF
TRBV12-5	-	TRBJ1-1	once	TGTGCTAGTGGTTCCACTGCTATCACTGAAGCTTTCTTT	CASGSTAITEAFF
TRBV19	-	TRBJ1-2	once	TGTGCCAGTAGCCCCAATTCCGGGCCAGGGGCCAGTGGGGGCTACACCTTC	CASSPNSGPGASGGYTF
TRBV7-2	TRBD1	TRBJ2-1	-	TGTGCCAGCAGCGGGAGGGACAGGGTATACAATGAGCAGTTCTTC	CASSGRDRVYNEQFF
TRBV5-1	TRBD1	TRBJ2-1	few	TGCGCCAGCAGCTCCCCCCGGACAGGGGTCAATGAGCAGTTCTTC	CASSSPRTGVNEQFF